Below are 19 T cell receptor beta chains sequenced from a single sample in a study of lung T cells in sarcoidosis with Löfgren's syndrome. TCRdb called the reads again in MiXCR, with one record for every CDR3 protein. The sample lists some 19,000 distinct CDR3 sequences, 21% seen once, with under 0.9% in the top ten. Material: CD4+ T cells from bronchoalveolar lavage. These receptors were collected from a human donor with sarcoidosis (Löfgren's syndrome or another form), or a control subject (not recorded which).

A remark on this clonotype: A much larger clonotype is one base distant, so this may be a read error. The chain carries TRBV2 and TRBJ1-5; D unresolved. The CDR3 loop spans 13 amino acids. Germline V gene data show CDR1 as SNHLY and CDR2 as FYNNEI. The CDR3 DNA is TGTACCAGCAGTGAAGGTAGTAATCAGCCCCAGCATTTT. Amino acid sequence: CTSSEGSNQPQHF.

This clonotype was detected many times. The CDR3 here is CASRKGADTQYF. For the CDR3, the DNA is TGTGCCAGCAGAAAAGGGGCAGATACGCAGTATTTT. V is TRBV6-1 and J is TRBJ2-3; perhaps TRBD1 as D (5 bases). This CDR3 comprises 12 residues. Trimming left V 6 bases short and J 4 bases short, with 8 bases between. Germline CDR1 reads MNHNS; CDR2 reads SASEGT.

On this clonotype: A junction end diverges from the germline sequence, so it may reflect a read error. This rearrangement joins TRBV10-3 to TRBJ2-6, with D tentatively TRBD1 (5 bases). CDR3 length: 17 residues. Germline V lookup: CDR1 ENHRY, CDR2 SYGVKD. This chain's CDR3 is CAISEGQPFSGAKVLTF. CDR3 DNA: TGTGCCATCAGTGAAGGGCAGCCTTTCTCTGGGGCCAAAGTCCTGACTTTC.

This clonotype was recorded a few times. In nucleotides, the CDR3 is TGCGCCAGCAGCTCTCAGGGACCTTGGTACTTC. Protein: CASSSQGPWYF. The chain has TRBV5-1 and TRBJ2-7; D may match TRBD1 or TRBD2 (5 bases each). The CDR3 has 11 residues. Germline CDR1 SGHRS, CDR2 YFSETQ. V dropped 3 bases and J dropped 12 bases, with 13 bases sitting between them.

This clonotype was observed a few times. J is TRBJ1-1 and V is TRBV7-9; 7 bases align to TRBD1. Looked up from germline, CDR1 is SEHNR and CDR2 is FQNEAQ (reference sequence). V lost 3 bases to trimming and J lost 8 bases; unmatched junction nucleotides: 3. The CDR3 contains 12 residues. CDR3 sequence reads: CASSFRDREAFF. The CDR3 nucleotides are TGTGCCAGCAGCTTCCGGGACAGAGAAGCTTTCTTT.

This clonotype is judged medium-sized. The CDR3: CSASYQGGMNTEAFF. CDR3 bases: TGCAGTGCTAGTTATCAGGGGGGAATGAACACTGAAGCTTTCTTT. V and J are TRBV20-1 and TRBJ1-1; 7 positions match TRBD1. Germline lookup yields CDR1 DFQATT and CDR2 SNEGSKA (reference sequence). V trimming: 3 bases; J trimming: 0 bases; junction bases outside the gene matches: 7. The CDR3 is made up of 15 amino acids.

This clonotype came up a few times. This rearrangement joins TRBV5-1 to TRBJ1-1; a weak D match, TRBD1 (5 bases). The V gene's germline CDR1 is SGHRS and CDR2 YFSETQ. The CDR3 has 16 amino acids. Deletions cut 1 base from V and 1 base from J, with 14 bases between. Here the CDR3 reads CASSLSFRGTNTEAFF. Here the CDR3 DNA reads TGCGCCAGCAGCTTGAGCTTCCGCGGGACGAACACTGAAGCTTTCTTT.

About this clonotype: The junction shows a germline mismatch at one end, possibly a read error. The chain has TRBV6-2 or TRBV6-3 and TRBJ1-2, with D perhaps TRBD1 (6 bases). The length of the CDR3 is 17 residues. Germline lookup yields CDR1 MNHEY and CDR2 SVGEGT. The chain's CDR3 is CASSYRDMGTTNYGHTF. CDR3 bases: TGCGCCAGCAGTTACCGAGACATGGGGACAACTAACTATGGCCACACCTTC.

This clonotype was counted only a few times. V gene TRBV5-1 combines with J gene TRBJ2-5, with 7 bases aligning to TRBD1. This CDR3 is built from 13 residues. The V gene's germline CDR1 is SGHRS and CDR2 YFSETQ. Trimming removed 6 bases from V and 1 base from J; junction bases left unmatched: 3. The CDR3 sequence is CASTGTAQETQYF. DNA for the CDR3: TGCGCCAGCACCGGGACAGCCCAAGAGACCCAGTACTTC.

This clonotype has ten or more counts. Here the CDR3 omits its conserved ending phenylalanine or tryptophan, so a read error is the likely source. Because the CDR3's place on the DNA is in doubt, the DNA is left out and the CDR3 is given as listed by TCRdb. V usage is TRBV6-1 and J usage is TRBJ2-3; the D call TRBD2 from the table was never checked on the DNA. Germline-derived CDR1 and CDR2 are MNHNS and SASEGT. The CDR3 is made up of 13 amino acids, end residues included. CDR3: CASHRLAGAATSL.

This clonotype showed up many times. This chain uses TRBV14 with TRBJ2-7; no firm D call. Germline V gene lookup returns CDR1 SGHDN and CDR2 FVKESK. This CDR3 has 14 amino acids. Trimming took off 0 bases at V and 1 base at J, with 7 bases between the two ends. CDR3: CASSQDTASYEQYF. DNA of the CDR3: TGTGCCAGCAGCCAAGACACGGCTTCCTACGAGCAGTACTTC.

The sample holds many counts of this clonotype. The chain links TRBV28 to TRBJ2-7, with TRBD2 identical over 11 bases. This CDR3 comprises 15 residues. The trim removed 4 bases at V and 2 bases at J, leaving 4 bases unmatched. Germline lookup yields CDR1 MDHEN and CDR2 SYDVKM. This CDR3 is CASSSPGLAAYEQYF. The CDR3, as DNA: TGTGCCAGCAGTTCTCCGGGACTAGCGGCCTACGAGCAGTACTTC.

This clonotype qualifies as medium-sized (0.01 to 0.1%). The rearrangement links TRBV6-1 to TRBJ2-7, with 8 bases lining up with TRBD1. V lost 5 bases, J lost 5 bases, and 8 bases stayed unmatched. This CDR3 spans 14 amino acids. Germline V gene data show CDR1 as MNHNS and CDR2 as SASEGT. CDR3 amino acids: CASSQGALVNEQYF. The CDR3 DNA reads as TGTGCCAGCAGTCAGGGGGCACTAGTAAACGAGCAGTACTTC.

The chain uses TRBV30 and TRBJ2-7; D may match TRBD1 or TRBD2 (5 bases each). CDR1 GTSNPN and CDR2 SVGIG come from the germline V gene (reference sequence). The CDR3 length is 15 residues. The V end was cut by 1 base, the J end by 1 base, with 14 bases between. CDR3 residues: CAWSGSGARSYEQYF. In DNA, the CDR3 is TGTGCCTGGAGTGGATCCGGGGCCAGGTCCTACGAGCAGTACTTC.

The chain carries TRBV5-4 and TRBJ1-6; the D is unclear. The germline V and J ends were trimmed by 2 bases and 5 bases, with 11 bases remaining between them. CDR3 length: 15 residues. Germline-derived CDR1 and CDR2 are SGHNT and YYREEE (reference sequence). The CDR3 spells CASSFYGVDNSPLHF. The CDR3, as DNA: TGTGCCAGCAGCTTTTACGGAGTGGATAATTCACCCCTCCACTTT.

The chain couples TRBV29-1 to TRBJ2-1; the D gene is possibly TRBD2 (6 bases). Germline lookup yields CDR1 SQVTM and CDR2 ANQGSEA. This CDR3 region has 12 residues. V was shortened by 7 bases and J by 5 bases, with 12 bases between the two germline ends. CDR3 sequence: CSGEEGNNEQFF. The CDR3 DNA reads TGCAGCGGCGAGGAGGGAAACAATGAGCAGTTCTTC.

This clonotype was detected many times. This chain uses TRBV2 with TRBJ2-1, with 9 positions matching TRBD2. V was clipped by 4 bases and J by 3 bases; unmatched bases: 7. Germline CDR1 is SNHLY and CDR2 is FYNNEI. The CDR3 spans 16 residues. The CDR3 nucleotides read TGTGCCAGCAGTGTAATAAGCGGGAGGTTCTACAATGAGCAGTTCTTC. This codes for CASSVISGRFYNEQFF.

This clonotype showed up just a few times. The V gene is TRBV7-9, the J gene TRBJ2-1, with 12 bases aligning to TRBD2. The CDR3 runs to 18 residues. Germline V gives CDR1 SEHNR, CDR2 FQNEAQ (reference sequence). Trimming removed 3 bases from V and 7 bases from J; junction bases left unmatched: 13. Here the CDR3 reads CASSFEALTSGRINEQFF. The CDR3 region has the DNA TGTGCCAGCAGCTTCGAGGCATTGACTAGCGGGAGAATAAATGAGCAGTTCTTC.

The chain recombines TRBV4-1 with TRBJ2-1; 13 positions agree with TRBD2. J gave up 6 bases and V 2 bases, and 4 bases lay outside the gene matches. The CDR3 is 16 residues long. The germline V gene encodes CDR1 MGHRA and CDR2 YSYEKL. This CDR3 is CASSQPTSGRSNEQFF. DNA of the CDR3: TGCGCCAGCAGCCAACCGACTAGCGGGAGGAGCAATGAGCAGTTCTTC.